Following are 2 T cell receptor beta chains from one sample sequenced in a study of shared clonotypes between healthy human individuals. TCRdb keeps only in-frame clones here, not all; method: immunoSEQ multiplex PCR. The data contain a few million clones, 93% of them seen just once; the ten biggest clones take up 1.5% to 2%. Positive CCR7 selection of CD45RO-negative cells yielded the naive CD8 cells, and terminally differentiated effector memory CD45RA+ cells were excluded. The sample taken for sequencing was naive CD8+ T cells from PBMCs. These receptors were obtained from a man younger than 35 in good health. Some clones in this sample may be carry-over from other donors' samples.

The chain has TRBV23-1 and TRBJ2-5, with 10 nucleotides matching TRBD1. TRBV23-1 is recorded as an ORF, its role being uncertain. J lost 4 bases, V lost 2 bases, and 10 bases had no gene match. CDR3 length: 17 amino acids. CDR3 residues: CASSQTQTGGFSETQYF. In nucleotides, the CDR3 is TGCGCCAGCAGTCAAACACAGACAGGGGGCTTTTCAGAGACCCAGTACTTC.

The DNA for the CDR3 is TGTGCCAGCAGGGACGGAGACACTGAAGCTTTCTTT. Its protein is CASRDGDTEAFF. This chain joins TRBV4-2 and TRBJ1-1, with D unclear. Germline CDR1 reads LGHNA; CDR2 reads YNFKEQ. The length of the CDR3 is 12 residues. The V end lost 6 bases, the J end lost 3 bases, and 8 bases lay between the germline ends.